Listed below are T cell receptor beta chains from one sample, sequenced in a study of T cells after yellow fever vaccination. TCRdb reprocessed the 5' RACE reads via MiXCR and lists one record per CDR3 protein. This table has tens of thousands of distinct CDR3 sequences, less than 3.5% appearing once. The sequenced sample was PBMCs, either bulk or a sorted T-cell subset (CD4+, CD8+, memory, or dextramer-sorted; not recorded which), obtained about 41 days after the first yellow fever vaccination. Every receptor here comes from a man between 18 and 29 years old who received the YFV17D yellow fever vaccine. The CDR3 runs from the conserved cysteine through the conserved F or W. The D gene is left open where the match is weak. Size tells how often a clone was seen (once, few, many) or the class of an expanded clone, and some rows leave it out.

V gene	J gene	D gene	clone size	CDR3 protein	CDR3 DNA
TRBV12-3/TRBV12-4	TRBJ2-1	TRBD2	many	CASSLILAGAMGEQFF	TGTGCCAGCAGTTTAATCCTAGCGGGGGCCATGGGTGAGCAGTTCTTC
TRBV7-3	TRBJ2-3	.	many	CASSLSGDPGGTQYF	TGTGCCAGCTCGCTGAGCGGAGACCCCGGGGGTACGCAGTATTTT
TRBV5-1	TRBJ1-1	.	many	CASSLGWNTEAFF	TGCGCCAGCAGCTTGGGTTGGAACACTGAAGCTTTCTTT
TRBV3-1	TRBJ2-3	.	many	CASTPRGTDTQYF	TGTGCCAGCACCCCCCGCGGGACAGATACGCAGTATTTT
TRBV7-2	TRBJ1-5	.	many	CASSEQDRNQPQHF	TGTGCCAGCAGCGAACAGGACCGCAATCAGCCCCAGCATTTT
TRBV2	TRBJ2-1	TRBD2	many	CASSRLAGPNEQFF	TGTGCCAGCAGTAGACTAGCGGGCCCGAATGAGCAGTTCTTC
TRBV7-9	TRBJ1-3	TRBD1	many	CASSFRGRSGNTIYF	TGTGCCAGCAGCTTTAGGGGGCGATCTGGAAACACCATATATTTT
TRBV7-2	TRBJ2-3	TRBD2	few	CASSLAPGGGTAQYF	TGTGCCAGCAGCTTAGCCCCCGGGGGGGGGACGGCGCAGTATTTT
TRBV12-3/TRBV12-4	TRBJ2-3	.	many	CASSRGQVGDTQYF	TGTGCCAGCAGCCGGGGTCAGGTGGGGGATACGCAGTATTTT
TRBV27	TRBJ2-5	.	many	CASSLSRDPRALQTQYF	TGTGCCAGCAGTTTATCTAGGGACCCAAGGGCCCTCCAGACCCAGTACTTC
TRBV20-1	TRBJ1-6	.	many	CSARPAGSYNSPLHF	TGCAGTGCTAGACCTGCAGGCTCCTATAATTCACCCCTCCACTTT
TRBV27	TRBJ2-1	TRBD2	many	CASSFGAGGINEQFF	TGTGCCAGCAGTTTTGGAGCGGGGGGGATCAATGAGCAGTTCTTC
TRBV2	TRBJ1-5	.	many	CASRIEIGYPQHF	TGTGCCAGCAGAATTGAGATCGGGTATCCCCAGCATTTT
TRBV29-1	TRBJ2-3	.	many	CSVARDSTDTQYF	TGCAGCGTTGCCCGGGACAGCACAGATACGCAGTATTTT
TRBV10-3	TRBJ2-1	TRBD1	many	CAISDRTGGYNEQFF	TGTGCCATCAGTGACCGGACAGGGGGGTACAATGAGCAGTTCTTC
TRBV6-5	TRBJ2-2	.	many	CASSWGPGELFF	TGTGCCAGCAGCTGGGGGCCCGGGGAGCTGTTTTTT
TRBV18	TRBJ1-2	.	many	CASSPPANRNYGYTF	TGTGCCAGCTCACCACCGGCCAACCGTAACTATGGCTACACCTTC
TRBV7-2	TRBJ1-1	.	many	CASSPISDTEAFF	TGTGCCAGCAGCCCCATTAGCGACACTGAAGCTTTCTTT
TRBV28	TRBJ1-2	TRBD1	many	CASSSPLGQGNGYTF	TGTGCCAGCAGTTCACCACTAGGACAGGGGAATGGCTACACCTTC
TRBV5-4	TRBJ2-1	.	many	CASSLVGGHEQFF	TGTGCCAGCAGCTTGGTCGGGGGGCACGAGCAGTTCTTC
TRBV3-1	TRBJ1-3	.	many	CASSLEGPGNTIYF	TGTGCCAGCAGCCTAGAGGGTCCTGGAAACACCATATATTTT
TRBV2	TRBJ1-5	.	many	CASSPSYSNQPQHF	TGTGCCAGCAGCCCCTCGTATAGCAATCAGCCCCAGCATTTT
TRBV3-1	TRBJ1-6	.	many	CASSQVEGYGNSPLHF	TGTGCCAGCAGCCAGGTGGAGGGGTATGGTAATTCACCCCTCCACTTT
TRBV11-1	TRBJ2-2	.	many	CASSHPRGQTVTGELFF	TGTGCCAGCAGCCACCCCAGGGGCCAGACGGTAACCGGGGAGCTGTTTTTT
TRBV5-1	TRBJ1-5	.	medium-sized	CASSLGTGSGNQPQHF	TGCGCCAGCAGCTTGGGAACAGGGAGCGGCAATCAGCCCCAGCATTTT
TRBV4-2	TRBJ1-2	.	many	CASSQVAGNYGYTF	TGTGCCAGCAGCCAAGTGGCGGGAAACTATGGCTACACCTTC
TRBV5-4	TRBJ1-3	.	.	CASSLGLSGNTIYF	TGTGCCAGCAGCTTGGGGCTGTCTGGAAACACCATATATTTT
TRBV20-1	TRBJ1-1	.	many	CSARGSVGTEAFF	TGCAGTGCTAGAGGATCAGTCGGCACTGAAGCTTTCTTT
TRBV5-1	TRBJ2-3	.	many	CASSLSPIYSDTQYF	TGCGCCAGCAGCTTGAGCCCAATATACTCAGATACGCAGTATTTT
TRBV7-3	TRBJ1-6	.	many	CASSLSLNSPLHF	TGTGCCAGCAGCTTATCCCTTAATTCACCCCTCCACTTT
TRBV7-2	TRBJ2-1	TRBD2	many	CASSRNGGRGYDEQFF	TGTGCCAGCAGCCGTAACGGGGGGAGAGGGTATGATGAGCAGTTCTTC
TRBV12-3/TRBV12-4	TRBJ1-5	.	many	CASSPEVNQPQHF	TGTGCCAGCAGTCCAGAAGTTAATCAGCCCCAGCATTTT
TRBV6-5	TRBJ1-1	.	many	CASSLPLQGNTEAFF	TGTGCCAGCAGTCTCCCCCTACAGGGGAACACTGAAGCTTTCTTT
TRBV4-3	TRBJ2-3	TRBD2	many	CASSQRGLAGGSGTDTQYF	TGCGCCAGCAGCCAGCGGGGACTAGCGGGGGGGTCGGGCACAGATACGCAGTATTTT
TRBV7-2	TRBJ2-3	TRBD2	many	CASSQQARGGEDTQYF	TGTGCCAGCAGCCAACAGGCGCGCGGGGGGGAGGATACGCAGTATTTT
TRBV5-1	TRBJ2-1	.	many	CASSPAGLSYNEQFF	TGCGCCAGCAGCCCGGCGGGGCTATCCTACAATGAGCAGTTCTTC
TRBV11-1	TRBJ1-6	TRBD1	.	CASSLGQGWSPLHF	TGTGCCAGCAGCCTAGGACAGGGATGGTCACCCCTCCACTTT
TRBV12-3/TRBV12-4	TRBJ2-1	.	.	CASSLGGENNEQFF	TGTGCCAGCAGTTTAGGAGGGGAGAACAATGAGCAGTTCTTC
TRBV4-2	TRBJ2-3	TRBD2	many	CASSQATSGGSDTQYF	TGTGCCAGCAGCCAAGCGACTAGCGGGGGTTCAGATACGCAGTATTTT
TRBV10-3	TRBJ1-3	.	many	CAIRRTPESGTIYF	TGTGCCATCAGGCGGACGCCGGAAAGTGGCACCATATATTTT
TRBV12-3/TRBV12-4	TRBJ1-1	.	medium-sized	CASRITEAFF	TGTGCCAGCCGCATAACTGAAGCTTTCTTT